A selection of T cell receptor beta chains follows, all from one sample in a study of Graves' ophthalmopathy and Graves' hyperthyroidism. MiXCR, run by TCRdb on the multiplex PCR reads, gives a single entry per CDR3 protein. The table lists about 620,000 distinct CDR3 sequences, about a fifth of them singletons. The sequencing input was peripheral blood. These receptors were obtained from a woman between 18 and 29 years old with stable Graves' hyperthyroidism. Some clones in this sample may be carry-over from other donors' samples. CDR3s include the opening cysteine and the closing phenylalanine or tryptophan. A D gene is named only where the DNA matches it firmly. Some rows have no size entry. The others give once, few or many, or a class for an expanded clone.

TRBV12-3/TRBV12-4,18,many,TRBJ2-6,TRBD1,CASMSRGQAVTGANVLTF,TGTGCCAGCATGTCGAGGGGACAGGCTGTAACTGGGGCCAACGTCCTGACTTTC
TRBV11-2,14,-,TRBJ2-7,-,CANSLHGVEDEQYF,TGTGCCAACAGCTTACATGGGGTGGAGGACGAGCAGTACTTC
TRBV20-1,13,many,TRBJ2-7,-,CSAAPTASHEQYF,TGCAGTGCTGCCCCCACAGCGTCCCACGAGCAGTACTTC
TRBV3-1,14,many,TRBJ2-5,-,CASSQETDQETQYF,TGTGCCAGCAGCCAGGAGACAGATCAAGAGACCCAGTACTTC
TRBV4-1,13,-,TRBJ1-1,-,CASSRSLDTEAFF,TGCGCCAGCAGCCGATCCCTTGACACTGAAGCTTTCTTT
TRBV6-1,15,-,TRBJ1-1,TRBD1,CASIPGRGLWTEAFF,TGTGCCAGCATCCCGGGGAGGGGGCTATGGACTGAAGCTTTCTTT
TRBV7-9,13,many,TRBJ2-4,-,CASSAGTVDIQYF,TGTGCCAGCAGCGCGGGGACAGTGGACATTCAGTACTTC
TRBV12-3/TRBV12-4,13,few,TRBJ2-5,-,CARGGLAQETQYF,TGTGCCAGGGGCGGGCTAGCGCAAGAGACCCAGTACTTC
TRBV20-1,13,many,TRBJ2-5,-,CSARGQYQETQYF,TGCAGTGCCAGAGGGCAGTATCAAGAGACCCAGTACTTC
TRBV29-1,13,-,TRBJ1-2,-,CSVLRGVNYGYTF,TGCAGCGTCCTGCGGGGAGTGAACTATGGCTACACCTTC
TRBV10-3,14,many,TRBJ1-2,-,CAISPTAGRTGYTF,TGTGCCATCAGCCCCACCGCGGGACGAACCGGATACACCTTC
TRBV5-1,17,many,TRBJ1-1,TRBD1,CASSLRGVIRGRAEAFF,TGCGCCAGCAGCTTGCGTGGTGTTATTAGGGGGCGAGCTGAAGCTTTCTTT
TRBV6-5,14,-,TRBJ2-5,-,CASSSRFRTETQYF,TGTGCCAGCAGTTCTCGGTTCAGGACAGAGACCCAGTACTTC
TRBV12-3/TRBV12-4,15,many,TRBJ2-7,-,CASSRPNGGAYEQYF,TGTGCCAGCAGCCGACCTAATGGCGGAGCTTACGAGCAGTACTTC
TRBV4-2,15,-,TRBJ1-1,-,CASSPVTGPYTEAFF,TGTGCCAGCAGCCCAGTTACAGGACCCTACACTGAAGCTTTCTTT
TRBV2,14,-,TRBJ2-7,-,CASSEPSSPYEQYF,TGTGCCAGCAGTGAACCTAGCTCCCCCTACGAGCAGTACTTC